The 22 T cell receptor beta chains below were found in one sample sequenced in a study of pediatric ulcerative colitis. TCRdb's copy holds only in-frame clones and misses some; the assay was immunoSEQ multiplex PCR. The table has 20,000 to 30,000 clones, more than 65% seen once; the top ten hold about 8.3%. Rectal tissue came from one to two pinch biopsies taken at colonoscopy. What was sequenced was gut tissue. The receptors shown here come from a boy younger than 18 with severe ulcerative colitis.

The chain carries TRBV2 and TRBJ2-4, with D maybe TRBD2 (6 bases). Trimming took off 5 bases at V and 1 base at J, with 12 bases between the two ends. CDR1 SNHLY and CDR2 FYNNEI come from the germline V gene. The CDR3 is 15 amino acids. The CDR3 DNA reads as TGTGCCAGCAGTTCCGGCGGGACGGCCAAAAACATTCAGTACTTC. Translated, it gives CASSSGGTAKNIQYF. The entire variable domain, with the rest obtained from reference TRBV2 and TRBJ2-4, is as follows: EPEVTQTPSHQVTQMGQEVILRCVPISNHLYFYWYRQILGQKVEFLVSFYNNEISEKSEIFDDQFSVERPDGSNFTLKIRSTKLEDSAMYFCASSSGGTAKNIQYFGAGTRLSVL.

J is TRBJ2-7 and V is TRBV11-3; the D is unclear. V shed 0 bases and J shed 2 bases, with 8 bases lying between them. The CDR3 is made up of 14 amino acids. Looked up from germline, CDR1 is SGHNT and CDR2 is YENEEA. The DNA for the CDR3 is TGTGCCAGCAGCTTAGATGATAGGGCCTACGAGCAGTACTTC. Translating it yields CASSLDDRAYEQYF.

The chain couples TRBV6-5 to TRBJ1-3; D remains unclear. This CDR3 contains 15 residues. Germline V lookup: CDR1 MNHEY, CDR2 SVGAGI. Trimming cost V 6 bases and J 1 base, with 13 bases left between them. The CDR3 is CASRKNTVSGNTIYF. As DNA, the CDR3 is TGTGCCAGCAGAAAGAACACGGTTTCTGGAAACACCATATATTTT.

The chain employs TRBV29-1 and TRBJ1-2, with D unclear. Germline lookup yields CDR1 SQVTM and CDR2 ANQGSEA. This CDR3 spans 15 amino acids. V dropped 7 bases and J dropped 3 bases, with 21 bases sitting between them. DNA of the CDR3: TGCAGCGCGCTGATACAAGACCACATGGACTATGGCTACACCTTC. Translating it yields CSALIQDHMDYGYTF.

V is TRBV5-6 and J is TRBJ2-3; no firm D call. The CDR3 is 13 residues long. Germline CDR1 is SGHDT and CDR2 is YYEEEE. Trimming left V 7 bases short and J 1 base short, with 10 bases between. DNA of the CDR3: TGTGCCAGCGCACCAACGGGCACAGATACGCAGTATTTT. Translating gives CASAPTGTDTQYF.

The chain is built from TRBV19 and TRBJ1-1; D unresolved. V lost 6 bases and J 3 bases, leaving 11 bases between the germline ends. Per the germline V gene, CDR1 is LNHDA and CDR2 is SQIVND (reference sequence). This CDR3 region has 13 residues. Here the CDR3 reads CASSYEFDTEAFF. In nucleotides, the CDR3 is TGTGCCAGTAGCTACGAATTTGACACTGAAGCTTTCTTT.

This clone is medium-sized (0.01 to 0.1%) by share. Other DNA sequences in the same sample also yield this CDR3. The chain has TRBV27 and TRBJ1-3; 7 bases align to TRBD1. V was clipped by 5 bases and J by 3 bases; unmatched bases: 4. Germline lookup yields CDR1 MNHEY and CDR2 SMNVEV (reference sequence). The CDR3 length is 14 residues. The CDR3 loop reads CASSPRQGGNTIYF. The CDR3 DNA reads as TGTGCCAGCAGTCCGAGACAGGGTGGAAACACCATATATTTT.

The chain carries TRBV29-1 and TRBJ2-5, with D perhaps TRBD1 (6 bases). Germline CDR1 SQVTM, CDR2 ANQGSEA. The CDR3 has 12 residues. The ends were cut back, 6 bases at V and 5 bases at J, with 13 bases in the middle. CDR3 sequence (DNA): TGCAGCGTCCAACAGGGTCCGGAGACCCAGTACTTC. Translation: CSVQQGPETQYF.

The rearrangement links TRBV18 to TRBJ2-7; 9 bases match TRBD1. This CDR3 region has 14 residues. The germline V gene has CDR1 KGHSH and CDR2 LQKENI. Unmatched junction bases numbered 5, after V lost 6 bases and J lost 2 bases. This CDR3 reads CASSAGQGAYEQYF. The CDR3 coding sequence is TGTGCCAGCTCGGCGGGACAGGGTGCCTACGAGCAGTACTTC. Looking up the rest from reference TRBV18 and TRBJ2-7 gives the full variable domain: NAGVMQNPRHLVRRRGQEARLRCSPMKGHSHVYWYRQLPEEGLKFMVYLQKENIIDESGMPKERFSAEFPKEGPSILRIQQVVRGDSAAYFCASSAGQGAYEQYFGPGTRLTVT.

The chain links TRBV30 to TRBJ1-2; D gene unclear. Trimming shortened V by 0 bases and J by 4 bases, and 9 bases separated the two germline ends. There are 13 residues in the CDR3. CDR1 GTSNPN and CDR2 SVGIG come from the germline V gene (reference sequence). CDR3 sequence reads: CAWSVGAIYGYTF. The DNA of the CDR3 is TGTGCCTGGAGTGTTGGAGCGATCTATGGCTACACCTTC.

The rearrangement links TRBV7-2 to TRBJ2-1, with D uncertain. Germline CDR1 SGHTA, CDR2 FQGNSA. V lost 0 bases and J lost 7, with 10 bases in between. The CDR3 has 14 residues. CDR3 in amino acids: CASSLAYPENEQFF. CDR3 DNA sequence: TGTGCCAGCAGCTTAGCCTACCCCGAGAATGAGCAGTTCTTC.

This clone ranks as medium-sized. The chain joins TRBV6-1 to TRBJ2-7; 9 nucleotides line up with TRBD2. The CDR3 contains 16 residues. Losses at the gene ends were 0 bases for V and 2 bases for J; bases not matched to a gene: 5. Germline lookup yields CDR1 MNHNS and CDR2 SASEGT. The CDR3 nucleotides are TGTGCCAGCAGTGAAGCGCTAGCTAGCGGGGCCTACGAGCAGTACTTC. Translating it yields CASSEALASGAYEQYF.

Points on this clone: The junction departs from the called germline gene at one end, perhaps through a read error. The chain has TRBV29-1 and TRBJ2-7; the D is unclear. The CDR3 spans 14 residues. The germline gives CDR1 SQVTM, CDR2 ANQGSEA. CDR3 DNA sequence: TGCAGCGTTAAAGACACCATCCTAAGCCACGAGCAGTACTTC. This sequence encodes CSVKDTILSHEQYF.

This clone turned up a few times. The chain has TRBV9 and TRBJ1-1; TRBD1 agrees at 9 bases. The germline gives CDR1 SGDLS, CDR2 YYNGEE. The V gene end was trimmed by 3 bases and the J gene end by 3 bases; junction bases not matched to a gene: 12. The length of the CDR3 is 17 residues. The CDR3 is CASSATGQGWVDTEAFF. CDR3 nucleotides: TGTGCCAGCAGCGCGACCGGACAGGGGTGGGTGGACACTGAAGCTTTCTTT.

The chain combines TRBV7-2 with TRBJ2-2; TRBD2 matches at 8 bases. The CDR3 length is 18 residues. Germline V gene data show CDR1 as SGHTA and CDR2 as FQGNSA. V lost 0 bases and J lost 6; bases outside the gene matches: 12. The CDR3 spells CASSLAPPSGGFAGELFF. CDR3 bases: TGTGCCAGCAGCTTAGCGCCCCCCTCGGGAGGGTTCGCCGGGGAGCTGTTTTTT. The full variable domain, with the rest looked up from reference TRBV7-2 and TRBJ2-2, is GAGVSQSPSNKVTEKGKDVELRCDPISGHTALYWYRQSLGQGLEFLIYFQGNSAPDKSGLPSDRFSAERTGGSVSTLTIQRTQQEDSAVYLCASSLAPPSGGFAGELFFGEGSRLTVL.

This clone appeared once. This sequence joins TRBV5-6 and TRBJ1-4; D gene ambiguous. Germline lookup yields CDR1 SGHDT and CDR2 YYEEEE. Trimming stripped 3 bases from V and 7 bases from J, with 16 bases between. This CDR3 has 15 residues. This CDR3 is CASSSGQLRGEKLFF. CDR3 bases: TGTGCCAGCAGCTCGGGCCAACTCCGGGGTGAAAAACTGTTTTTT.

The V call is TRBV7-2, the J call TRBJ2-7, with 12 bases matching TRBD2. This CDR3 has 17 amino acids. Germline V CDR1 and CDR2: SGHTA, FQGNSA. Germline trimming cut 4 bases from V and 1 base from J; bases unmatched to any gene: 8. CDR3: CASSSASGRGASYEQYF. The CDR3 DNA reads TGTGCCAGCAGCTCTGCTAGCGGGAGGGGGGCTTCCTACGAGCAGTACTTC.

This clone was picked up a small number of times. The V call is TRBV11-2, the J call TRBJ1-1, with no clear D. The germline V gene has CDR1 SGHAT and CDR2 FQNNGV. V was cut by 4 bases and J by 0 bases, with 6 bases left in between. The CDR3 loop spans 13 amino acids. The CDR3 spells CASSSQMNTEAFF. The CDR3 bases are TGTGCCAGCAGCTCCCAGATGAACACTGAAGCTTTCTTT.

The rearrangement joins TRBV7-2 to TRBJ2-5; possible D gene TRBD1, 5 bases. The CDR3 is 14 residues long. V was clipped by 1 base and J by 6 bases, with 12 bases between them. Germline loops: CDR1 SGHTA, CDR2 FQGNSA. CDR3 sequence: CASSLDQGGKTQYF. The CDR3 DNA follows: TGTGCCAGCAGCTTAGATCAGGGTGGAAAGACCCAGTACTTC.

V usage is TRBV2 and J usage is TRBJ2-7, with TRBD1 matching over 7 bases. V shed 4 bases, J shed 2 bases, and the junction held 11 bases outside the gene matches. Germline V gene data show CDR1 as SNHLY and CDR2 as FYNNEI. The CDR3 length is 16 residues. In DNA, the CDR3 is TGTGCCAGCAGTGCCCGAGGGACAGACAATACCTACGAGCAGTACTTC. Translated: CASSARGTDNTYEQYF.

The chain is built from TRBV5-1 and TRBJ2-7; tentative D call: TRBD1 (7 bases). Germline CDR1 reads SGHRS; CDR2 reads YFSETQ. The CDR3 is 17 amino acids. Deletions cut 4 bases from V and 3 bases from J, with 23 bases between. This CDR3 is CASSPGQRATQHYEQYF. As DNA, the CDR3 is TGCGCCAGCAGCCCGGGACAGCGGGCGACGCAGCACTACGAGCAGTACTTC.

The V call is TRBV7-9, the J call TRBJ1-1, with D unresolved. Germline CDR1 and CDR2: SEHNR and FQNEAQ (reference sequence). Trimming pared 4 bases from V and 3 bases from J, leaving 15 bases between. The CDR3 length is 15 residues. The CDR3 spells CASSSRGDGDTEAFF. CDR3 bases: TGTGCCAGCAGCTCTCGTGGCGACGGGGACACTGAAGCTTTCTTT.